Presented here are 4 T cell receptor beta chains from one specimen sequenced in a study of OX40 agonist ivuxolimab in advanced cancers. Assay: immunoSEQ multiplex PCR; the TCRdb copy retains only in-frame clones and omits some. The sample lists around 10,000 clones, 60% to 85% seen once, with 21% in the top ten. Sequences were derived from CD4+ or CD8+ T cells sorted from blood, sampled in a trial of the OX40 agonist ivuxolimab. The receptors were sampled from an adult with an advanced solid tumor such as melanoma, head and neck, liver or kidney cancer.

Only one count was recorded for this clone. The CDR3 region is CASSLSPGEVVNTEAFF. The CDR3 bases are TGTGCCAGCAGTTTATCTCCAGGGGAGGTGGTGAACACTGAAGCTTTCTTT. The chain couples TRBV27 to TRBJ1-1; a weak D match, TRBD1 (6 bases). The germline V and J ends were trimmed by 0 bases and 0 bases, with 14 bases remaining between them. The CDR3 is 17 residues long. From germline, CDR1 is MNHEY and CDR2 SMNVEV (reference sequence).

The rearrangement joins TRBV5-6 to TRBJ2-7, with unresolved D. The germline V and J ends were trimmed by 0 bases and 7 bases, with 5 bases remaining between them. The CDR3 length is 11 residues. Per germline, CDR1 SGHDT and CDR2 YYEEEE. CDR3 bases: TGTGCCAGCAGCTTGGTAGGGGAGCAGTACTTC. Amino acids: CASSLVGEQYF.

The chain employs TRBV5-6 and TRBJ2-7; no clear D. With 4 bases removed from V and 4 bases from J, the gap between germline ends came to 6 bases. Germline-derived CDR1 and CDR2 are SGHDT and YYEEEE. This CDR3 comprises 11 residues. CDR3 in amino acids: CASSHTYEQYF. CDR3 sequence (DNA): TGTGCCAGCAGCCATACGTACGAGCAGTACTTC.

V gene TRBV19 combines with J gene TRBJ1-4; a possible D gene is TRBD1 (5 bases). Trimming shortened V by 8 bases and J by 5 bases, and 15 bases separated the two germline ends. The CDR3 length is 14 residues. CDR1 and CDR2 (germline): LNHDA, SQIVND (reference sequence). CDR3 sequence reads: CASVGDSDNEKLFF. The CDR3 DNA is TGTGCCAGTGTGGGAGACAGCGACAATGAAAAACTGTTTTTT. Complete variable domain (other parts from reference TRBV19 and TRBJ1-4): DGGITQSPKYLFRKEGQNVTLSCEQNLNHDAMYWYRQDPGQGLRLIYYSQIVNDFQKGDIAEGYSVSREKKESFPLTVTSAQKNPTAFYLCASVGDSDNEKLFFGSGTQLSVL.